These T cell receptor beta chains were read from a single sample in a study of T cell responses to AZD1222 COVID-19 vaccine. Sequencing was performed with immunoSEQ multiplex PCR; in TCRdb, only in-frame clones are kept and a portion is missing. The table lists 200,000 to 300,000 clones, approximately 93% of them singletons. This specimen consisted of peripheral blood, obtained on day 0 of AZD1222 vaccination. The source of these receptors is an adult in good health. CDR3s include the opening cysteine and the closing phenylalanine or tryptophan. D genes are given only for firm matches. Rows give clone size only sometimes, using once, few, many, or a class for an expanded clone.

clone_size,j_call,v_call,d_call,cdr3_nt,cdr3_aa
-,TRBJ1-1,TRBV6-2/TRBV6-3,TRBD1,TGTGCCAGCAGCCCCCGGACAGGGCTTGGGACCTCTGGAGGAGCTTTCTTT,CASSPRTGLGTSGGAFF
-,TRBJ2-7,TRBV19,TRBD2,TGTGCCAGTATGGCTAGCGGGAGCTACGAGCAGTACTTC,CASMASGSYEQYF
-,TRBJ1-1,TRBV28,-,TGTGCCAGCAGTTTATTCCCAAGAGGTGAAGCTTTCTTT,CASSLFPRGEAFF
-,TRBJ2-7,TRBV2,-,TGTGCCAGCAGTTCCGACTCCTCCTACGAGCAGTACTTC,CASSSDSSYEQYF
-,TRBJ1-2,TRBV11-2,-,TGTGCCAGCAGCTTAGGCGGGGTGTGGGGCTACACCTTC,CASSLGGVWGYTF
-,TRBJ2-7,TRBV7-8,-,TGTGCCAGCAGCCAGGGCTCCGGCCTCACGAAGTACGAGCAGTACTTC,CASSQGSGLTKYEQYF
-,TRBJ1-5,TRBV5-6,-,TGTGCCAGCAGCTTGGGACAGTATAGCAATCAGCCCCAGCATTTT,CASSLGQYSNQPQHF
-,TRBJ1-1,TRBV29-1,-,TGCAGCGTTGCCTGGGGGATGAACACTGAAGCTTTCTTT,CSVAWGMNTEAFF
-,TRBJ2-3,TRBV5-4,TRBD2,TGTGCCAGCAGACCGACTATAGAGACTAGCGGGATGGCAGATACGCAGTATTTT,CASRPTIETSGMADTQYF
-,TRBJ1-1,TRBV10-3,-,TGTGCCATCAGTGAGGCCCAGGGAAGCACTGAAGCTTTCTTT,CAISEAQGSTEAFF
-,TRBJ1-4,TRBV28,-,TGTGCCAGCAGCGCCCGGGGCCAGTCTAATGAAAAACTGTTTTTT,CASSARGQSNEKLFF
-,TRBJ2-3,TRBV28,-,TGTGCCAGCAGTCCTTCTAGACTAGGTGGCACAGATACGCAGTATTTT,CASSPSRLGGTDTQYF
-,TRBJ1-5,TRBV28,-,TGTGCCAGCAGTTCGGGAGGTCAGCCCCAGCATTTT,CASSSGGQPQHF
-,TRBJ1-5,TRBV6-5,-,TGTGCCAGCAGCCCGATTTCGGGTCAGCCCCAGCATTTT,CASSPISGQPQHF
once,TRBJ1-2,TRBV6-2/TRBV6-3,TRBD1,TGTGCCAGCAGTCCCCAGACAGGGGGGTATGGCTACACCTTC,CASSPQTGGYGYTF